This T cell receptor beta chain was identified in a study of blood T cell repertoires in COVID-19. Cohorts were assigned according to the clinical history that participants reported. Donors of Cohort 3 who recovered were those that had two negative PCRs, clearance, or symptom resolution. Trimming took 0 bases from V and 0 from J, leaving 13 bases between them. This CDR3 is built from 17 residues. CDR1 SGHRS and CDR2 YFSETQ come from the germline V gene. Profiling relied on immunoSEQ multiplex PCR, and the TCRdb table lists in-frame clones only, not all of them. The sample has 500,000 or so clones; roughly 87% are singletons.

This receptor was obtained from a young woman who had recovered from COVID-19. Sequencing was performed on PBMCs or T cells enriched from blood (not recorded which). The gene calls are TRBV5-1 and TRBJ2-1, with D tentatively TRBD2 (6 bases). CDR3 sequence reads: CASSLEGGASSYNEQFF. The CDR3, as DNA: TGCGCCAGCAGCTTGGAGGGCGGGGCGAGCTCCTACAATGAGCAGTTCTTC.